This T cell receptor beta chain was captured in a study of cytomegalovirus exposure and HLA in healthy donors. Study-wide results and limits: A later look showed TCR association rates differing by HLA locus, highest for DRB1 and lowest for HLA-C.

V gave up 8 bases and J gave up 0 bases; unmatched junction bases: 3. There are 13 residues in the CDR3. CDR1 is WSHSY and CDR2 is SAAADI in the germline V gene. This clone was seen only once. The antigen is undetermined. In the PCR, 60 Vbeta and 13 Jbeta primers were used. This table comes from immunoSEQ multiplex PCR, and its TCRdb copy is limited to in-frame clones, with some not included. The sample yields fewer than 150,000 clones, under 80% seen once. The chain couples TRBV10-2 to TRBJ1-2; 7 bases match TRBD1. Material: PBMCs. This receptor was identified in a woman aged 50 to 60 in good health and CMV-seropositive. The CDR3 region is CASSGGTNYGYTF. The CDR3 region has the DNA TGCGCCAGCTCAGGGGGAACTAACTATGGCTACACCTTC.